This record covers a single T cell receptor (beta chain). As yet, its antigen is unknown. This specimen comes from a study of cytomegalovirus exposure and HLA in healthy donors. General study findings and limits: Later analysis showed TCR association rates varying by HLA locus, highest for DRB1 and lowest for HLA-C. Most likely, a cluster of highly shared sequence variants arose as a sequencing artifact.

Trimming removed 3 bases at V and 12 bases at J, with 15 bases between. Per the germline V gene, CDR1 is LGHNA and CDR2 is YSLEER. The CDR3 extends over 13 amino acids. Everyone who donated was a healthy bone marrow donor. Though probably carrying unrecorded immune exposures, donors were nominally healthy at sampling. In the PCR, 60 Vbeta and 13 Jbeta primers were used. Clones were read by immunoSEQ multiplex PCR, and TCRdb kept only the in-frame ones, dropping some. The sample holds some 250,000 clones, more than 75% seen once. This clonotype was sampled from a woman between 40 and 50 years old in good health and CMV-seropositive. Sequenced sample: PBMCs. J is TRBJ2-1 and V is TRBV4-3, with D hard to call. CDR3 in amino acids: CASSQGRSSWQFF. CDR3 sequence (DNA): TGCGCCAGCAGCCAGGGTAGGTCTAGTTGGCAGTTCTTC.